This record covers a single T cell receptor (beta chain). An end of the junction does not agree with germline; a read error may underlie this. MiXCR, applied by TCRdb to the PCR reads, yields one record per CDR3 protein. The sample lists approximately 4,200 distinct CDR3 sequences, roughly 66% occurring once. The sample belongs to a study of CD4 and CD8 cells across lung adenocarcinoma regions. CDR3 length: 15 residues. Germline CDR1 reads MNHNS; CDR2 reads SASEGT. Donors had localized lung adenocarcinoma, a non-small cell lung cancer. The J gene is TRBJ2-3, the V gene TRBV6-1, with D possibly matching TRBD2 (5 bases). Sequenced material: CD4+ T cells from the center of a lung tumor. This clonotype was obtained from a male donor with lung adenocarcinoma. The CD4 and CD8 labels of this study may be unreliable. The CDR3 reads CARGYGERDVDTQYF. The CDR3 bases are TGTGCCAGGGGGTACGGGGAGAGAGACGTAGATACGCAGTATTTC.